This TCR beta chain was obtained from a study of beta chain features in type 1 diabetes. For the study at large: Across every sample, around 98 million sorted cells were examined in total. Findings and limits, study-wide: Individuals with type 1 diabetes displayed fewer insertions and more deletions at VDJ junctions. For cells with high TCR expression, cDNA sequencing could yield over-representation. HLA effects on TCRB rearrangement stayed unresolved here.

Expressed TCRB transcripts were sequenced, since all the RNA that had been isolated was reverse transcribed. TCRdb keeps only in-frame clones here, not all; method: immunoSEQ multiplex PCR. This repertoire shows about 160,000 clones, approximately 9.9% found once; its top ten account for under 2.5%. This clone was counted once. Its antigen is as yet unknown. Germline-derived CDR1 and CDR2 are SNHLY and FYNNEI. The CDR3 is 12 residues long. V was trimmed by 11 bases and J by 3 bases, leaving 13 bases between them. The TCR sequence derives from a young woman in good health. Sequenced sample: central memory CD4+ T cells from blood. J is TRBJ1-2 and V is TRBV2; tentatively, D is TRBD1 (5 bases). The CDR3 coding sequence is TGTGCCTATGAAGGAGGGGACTATGGCTACACCTTC. Amino acids: CAYEGGDYGYTF.